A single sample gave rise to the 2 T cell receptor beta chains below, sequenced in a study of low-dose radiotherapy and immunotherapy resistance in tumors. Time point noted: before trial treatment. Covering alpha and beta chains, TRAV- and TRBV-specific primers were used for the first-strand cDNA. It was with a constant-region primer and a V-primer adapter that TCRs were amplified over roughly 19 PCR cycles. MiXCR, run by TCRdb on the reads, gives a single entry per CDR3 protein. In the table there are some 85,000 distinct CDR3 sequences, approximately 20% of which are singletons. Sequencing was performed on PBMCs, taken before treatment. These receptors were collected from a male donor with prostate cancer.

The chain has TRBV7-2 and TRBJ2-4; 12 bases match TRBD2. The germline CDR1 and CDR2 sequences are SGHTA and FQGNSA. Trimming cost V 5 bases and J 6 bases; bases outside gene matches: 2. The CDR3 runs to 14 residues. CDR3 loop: CASSKTSGRNIQYF. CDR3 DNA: TGTGCCAGCAGCAAGACTAGCGGGAGAAACATTCAGTACTTC.

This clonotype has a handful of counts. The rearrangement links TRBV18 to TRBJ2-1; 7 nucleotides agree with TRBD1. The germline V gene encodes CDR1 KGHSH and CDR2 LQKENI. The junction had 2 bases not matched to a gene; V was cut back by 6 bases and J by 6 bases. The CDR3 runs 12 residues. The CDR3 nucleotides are TGTGCCAGCTCGGGACAGCGCAATGAGCAGTTCTTC. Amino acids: CASSGQRNEQFF.